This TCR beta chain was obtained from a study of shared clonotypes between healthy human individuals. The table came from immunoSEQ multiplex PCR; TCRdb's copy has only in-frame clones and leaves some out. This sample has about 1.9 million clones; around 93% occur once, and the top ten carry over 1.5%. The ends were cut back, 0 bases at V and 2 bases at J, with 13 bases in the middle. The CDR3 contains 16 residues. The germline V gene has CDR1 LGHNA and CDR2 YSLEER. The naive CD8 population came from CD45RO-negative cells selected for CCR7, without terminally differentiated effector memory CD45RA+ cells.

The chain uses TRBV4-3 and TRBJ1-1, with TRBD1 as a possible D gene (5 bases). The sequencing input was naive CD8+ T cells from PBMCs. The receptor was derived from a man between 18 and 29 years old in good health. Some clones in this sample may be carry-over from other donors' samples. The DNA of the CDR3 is TGCGCCAGCAGCCAAGATGACAGACAGTACAACACTGAAGCTTTCTTT. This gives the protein CASSQDDRQYNTEAFF.